This T cell receptor beta chain was found in a study of blood T cell repertoires in COVID-19. Study-level background: From the United States, Italy and Spain came samples of acute and convalescent COVID-19.

Trimming took off 3 bases at V and 1 base at J, with 7 bases between the two ends. Germline V gene sequence: CDR1 GTSNPN, CDR2 SVGIG (reference sequence). There are 13 residues in the CDR3. Authors' processing steps: Reference gene primer amplification gave nucleated cell count estimates. The data were produced by immunoSEQ multiplex PCR, yet TCRdb's version contains in-frame clones alone and is incomplete. That table gives V, J and clone size, and the DNA gave D and trimming. Altogether 250,000 to 300,000 clones are present, around nine tenths being singletons, with the ten largest covering about 10%. Enrollment of patients from Seattle took place during active infection, with longitudinal follow-up.

This sequence originates from a woman in her seventies with COVID-19, enrolled during active disease. The material sequenced was peripheral blood. This sequence joins TRBV30 and TRBJ1-3, with D perhaps matching TRBD1 (6 bases). The CDR3 DNA is TGTGCCTGGAGGGGACAATCTGGAAACACCATATATTTT. Its protein product is CAWRGQSGNTIYF.